This paragraph covers one TCR beta chain sequence. The antigen remains unidentified. The sample is drawn from a study of response to subunit inactivated influenza vaccine. Study-wide findings and caveats: Authors proposed each seasonal influenza vaccination draws in few new T cells.

Using its own MiXCR run on the RT-PCR reads, TCRdb lists one record per CDR3 protein. This table holds roughly 760,000 distinct CDR3 sequences, approximately 21% found once. Germline loops: CDR1 SGHRS, CDR2 YFSETQ. This CDR3 contains 16 residues. The V end was cut by 3 bases, the J end by 4 bases, with 17 bases between. Material: PBMCs from blood, obtained around 5 days after vaccination. The TCR was taken from a man aged 45-65 years who received an inactivated influenza vaccine. The V and J genes are TRBV5-1 and TRBJ2-1; D is possibly TRBD1 or TRBD2 (5 bases each). CDR3 sequence (DNA): TGCGCCAGCAGCTCCCAGGCCGGGACGGGGTACAATGAGCAGTTCTTC. Translation: CASSSQAGTGYNEQFF. The whole variable domain, remainder taken from reference TRBV5-1 and TRBJ2-1, is KAGVTQTPRYLIKTRGQQVTLSCSPISGHRSVSWYQQTPGQGLQFLFEYFSETQRNKGNFPGRFSGRQFSNSRSEMNVSTLELGDSALYLCASSSQAGTGYNEQFFGPGTRLTVL.